This entry describes one TCR beta chain. Its target is not known. The CDR3 runs to 16 residues. This sample is drawn from a study of cytomegalovirus exposure and HLA in healthy donors. PCR primers comprised 60 Vbeta and 13 Jbeta primers. Assay: immunoSEQ multiplex PCR; the TCRdb copy retains only in-frame clones and omits some. Of 180,000 or so clones listed, 76% are singletons. Findings and limits, study-wide: Later on, an analysis found that several of the most significant clusters appeared to be linked to common viral pathogens, which included parvovirus B19.

This receptor was obtained from a man aged 18 to 30 in good health and CMV-seronegative. This sequence joins TRBV21-1 and TRBJ1-2. TRBV21-1 is a pseudogene segment. The specimen sequenced was PBMCs. The CDR3 protein is CASSKEGGDPTGGYTF. DNA for the CDR3: TGTGCCAGCAGCAAGGAAGGAGGGGATCCGACGGGAGGCTACACCTTC.